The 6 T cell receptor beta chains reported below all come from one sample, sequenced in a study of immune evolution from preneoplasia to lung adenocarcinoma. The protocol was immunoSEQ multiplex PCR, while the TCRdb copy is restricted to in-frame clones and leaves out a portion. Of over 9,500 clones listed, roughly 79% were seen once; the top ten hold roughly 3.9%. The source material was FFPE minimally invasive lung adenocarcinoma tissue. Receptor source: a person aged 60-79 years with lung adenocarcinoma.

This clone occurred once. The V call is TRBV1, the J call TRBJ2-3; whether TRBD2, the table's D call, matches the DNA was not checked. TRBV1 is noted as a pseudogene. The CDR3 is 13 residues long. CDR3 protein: CTSSHLVTDTQYF. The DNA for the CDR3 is TGCACCAGCAGCCACCTAGTTACAGATACGCAGTATTTT.

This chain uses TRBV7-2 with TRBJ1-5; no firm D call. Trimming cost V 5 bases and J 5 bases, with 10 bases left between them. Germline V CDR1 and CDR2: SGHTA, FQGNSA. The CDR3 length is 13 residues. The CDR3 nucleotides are TGTGCCAGCAGCCCCGGGTGGGATCAGCCCCAGCATTTT. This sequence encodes CASSPGWDQPQHF.

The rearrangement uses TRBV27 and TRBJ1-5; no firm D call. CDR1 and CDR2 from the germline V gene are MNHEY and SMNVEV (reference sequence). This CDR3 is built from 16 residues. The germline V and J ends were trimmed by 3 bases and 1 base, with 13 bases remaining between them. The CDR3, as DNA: TGTGCCAGCAGTTTGTCTCTTCCTGGGAGCAATCAGCCCCAGCATTTT. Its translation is CASSLSLPGSNQPQHF.

CDR3 amino acids: CASRRSLNTEAFF. The CDR3 nucleotides read TGTGCCAGCAGGAGGTCCCTGAACACTGAAGCTTTCTTT. The V call is TRBV11-2, the J call TRBJ1-1; no definite D call. V was pared by 6 bases and J by 0 bases, with 8 bases between. This CDR3 spans 13 amino acids. Germline CDR1 reads SGHAT; CDR2 reads FQNNGV.

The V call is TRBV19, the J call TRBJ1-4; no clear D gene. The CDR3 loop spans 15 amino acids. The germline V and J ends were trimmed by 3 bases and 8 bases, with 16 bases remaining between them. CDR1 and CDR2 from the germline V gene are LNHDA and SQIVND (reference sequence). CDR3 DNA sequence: TGTGCCAGTAGTATCGCCGGGAGCCGAAACGAAAAACTGTTTTTT. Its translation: CASSIAGSRNEKLFF.

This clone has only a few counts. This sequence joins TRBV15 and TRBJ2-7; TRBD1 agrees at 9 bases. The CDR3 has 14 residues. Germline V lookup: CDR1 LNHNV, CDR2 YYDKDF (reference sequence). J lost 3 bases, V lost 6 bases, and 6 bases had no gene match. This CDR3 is CATSEGQGDYEQYF. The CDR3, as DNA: TGTGCCACCAGTGAGGGACAGGGTGACTACGAGCAGTACTTC.